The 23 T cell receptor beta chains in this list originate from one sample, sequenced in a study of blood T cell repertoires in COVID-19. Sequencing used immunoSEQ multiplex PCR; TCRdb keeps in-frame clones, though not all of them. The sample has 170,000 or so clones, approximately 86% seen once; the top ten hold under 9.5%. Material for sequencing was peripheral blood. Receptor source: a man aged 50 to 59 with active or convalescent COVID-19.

The CDR3 loop is CASSKAGGTDTQYF. The CDR3 DNA follows: TGTGCCAGCAGCAAAGCAGGGGGCACAGATACGCAGTATTTT. This chain uses TRBV21-1 with TRBJ2-3; the table assigns TRBD1, which was not confirmed against the DNA. TRBV21-1 is a listed pseudogene. This CDR3 spans 14 amino acids.

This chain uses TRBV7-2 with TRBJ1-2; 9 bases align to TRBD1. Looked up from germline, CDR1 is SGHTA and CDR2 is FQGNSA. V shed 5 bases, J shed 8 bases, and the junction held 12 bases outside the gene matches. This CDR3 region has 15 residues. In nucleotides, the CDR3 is TGTGCCAGCAGCCCCTTGGCGGACAGGGGAGAGGGCTACACCTTC. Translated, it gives CASSPLADRGEGYTF.

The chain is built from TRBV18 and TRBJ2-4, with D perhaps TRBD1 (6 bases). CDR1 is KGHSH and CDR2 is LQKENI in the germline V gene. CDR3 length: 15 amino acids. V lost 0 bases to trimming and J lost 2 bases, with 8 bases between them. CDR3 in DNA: TGTGCCAGCTCACCACCCGGACAGACCAAAAACATTCAGTACTTC. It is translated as CASSPPGQTKNIQYF.

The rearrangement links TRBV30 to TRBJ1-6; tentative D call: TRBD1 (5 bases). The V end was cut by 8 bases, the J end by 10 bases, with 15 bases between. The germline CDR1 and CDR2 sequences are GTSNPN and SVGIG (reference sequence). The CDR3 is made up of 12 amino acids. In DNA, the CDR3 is TGTGCCGGGGGACGGGGTTGGTCACCCCTCCACTTT. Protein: CAGGRGWSPLHF.

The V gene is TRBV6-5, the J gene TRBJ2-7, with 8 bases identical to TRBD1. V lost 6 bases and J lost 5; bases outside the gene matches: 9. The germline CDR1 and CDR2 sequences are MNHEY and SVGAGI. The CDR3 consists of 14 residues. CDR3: CASRRTGTSHEQYF. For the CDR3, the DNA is TGTGCCAGCAGGCGGACAGGGACATCCCACGAGCAGTACTTC.

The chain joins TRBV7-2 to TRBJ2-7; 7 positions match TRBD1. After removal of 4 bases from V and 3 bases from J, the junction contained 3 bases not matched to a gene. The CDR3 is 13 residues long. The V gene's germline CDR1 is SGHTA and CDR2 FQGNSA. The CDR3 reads CASSSTGVYEQYF. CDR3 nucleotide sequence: TGTGCCAGCAGCTCAACAGGGGTCTACGAGCAGTACTTC.

CDR3 DNA: TGTGCCAGCAGGCAGGGTGACACCATATATTTT. Amino acids: CASRQGDTIYF. This chain links TRBV28 with TRBJ1-3; possibly TRBD1 for D (5 bases). The length of the CDR3 is 11 residues. With 6 bases removed from V and 8 bases from J, the gap between germline ends came to 8 bases. Germline V gives CDR1 MDHEN, CDR2 SYDVKM.

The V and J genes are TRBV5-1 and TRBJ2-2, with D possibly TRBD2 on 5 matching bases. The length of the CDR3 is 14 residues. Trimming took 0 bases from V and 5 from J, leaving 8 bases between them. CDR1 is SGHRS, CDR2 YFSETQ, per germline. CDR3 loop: CASSLGRRTGELFF. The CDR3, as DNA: TGCGCCAGCAGCTTGGGGAGGAGAACCGGGGAGCTGTTTTTT.

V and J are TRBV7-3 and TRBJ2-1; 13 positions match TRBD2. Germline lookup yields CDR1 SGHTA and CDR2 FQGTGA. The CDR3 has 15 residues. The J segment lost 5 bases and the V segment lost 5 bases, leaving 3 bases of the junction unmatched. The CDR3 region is CASSKGLAGNNEQFF. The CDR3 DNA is TGTGCCAGCAGCAAGGGACTAGCGGGAAACAATGAGCAGTTCTTC.

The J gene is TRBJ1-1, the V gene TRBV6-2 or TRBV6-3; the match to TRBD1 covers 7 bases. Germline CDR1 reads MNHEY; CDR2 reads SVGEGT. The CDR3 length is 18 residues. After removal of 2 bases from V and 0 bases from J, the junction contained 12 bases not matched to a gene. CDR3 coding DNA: TGTGCCAGCAGTTACCCCTCAGGGACAGAAATCATGAACACTGAAGCTTTCTTT. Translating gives CASSYPSGTEIMNTEAFF.

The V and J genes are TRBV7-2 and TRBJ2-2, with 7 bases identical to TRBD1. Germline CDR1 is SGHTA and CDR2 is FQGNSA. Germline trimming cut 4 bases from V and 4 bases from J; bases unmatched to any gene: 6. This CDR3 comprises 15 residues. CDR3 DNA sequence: TGTGCCAGCAGCTCATTCAGGGGGACCACCGGGGAGCTGTTTTTT. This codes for CASSSFRGTTGELFF.

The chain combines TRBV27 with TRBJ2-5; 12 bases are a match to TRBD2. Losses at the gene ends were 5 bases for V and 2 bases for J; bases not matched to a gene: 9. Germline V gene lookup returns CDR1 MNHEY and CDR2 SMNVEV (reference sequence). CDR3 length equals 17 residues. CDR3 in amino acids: CASSPARLAGEQETQYF. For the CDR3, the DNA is TGTGCCAGCAGTCCTGCTCGACTAGCGGGGGAGCAAGAGACCCAGTACTTC.

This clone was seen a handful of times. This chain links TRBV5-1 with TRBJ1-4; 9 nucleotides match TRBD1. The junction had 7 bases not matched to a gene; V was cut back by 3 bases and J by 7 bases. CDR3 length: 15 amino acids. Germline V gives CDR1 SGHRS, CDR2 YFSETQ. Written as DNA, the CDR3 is TGCGCCAGCAGCTCCTACAGGGGGCAGGGTGAAAAACTGTTTTTT. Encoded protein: CASSSYRGQGEKLFF.

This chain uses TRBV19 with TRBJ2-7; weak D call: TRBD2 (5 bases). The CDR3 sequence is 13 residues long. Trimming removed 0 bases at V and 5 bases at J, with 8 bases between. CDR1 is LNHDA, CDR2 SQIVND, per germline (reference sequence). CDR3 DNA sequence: TGTGCCAGTAGTATAGACCCGGGGAACGAGCAGTACTTC. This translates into CASSIDPGNEQYF.

The CDR3 is CATSDSGTKGSIRYNEQFF. The CDR3 DNA is TGTGCCACCAGTGACTCCGGGACTAAGGGAAGTATACGGTACAATGAGCAGTTCTTC. The V call is TRBV24-1, the J call TRBJ2-1; 7 positions match TRBD2. The germline V gene encodes CDR1 KGHDR and CDR2 SFDVKD. After removal of 4 bases from V and 4 bases from J, the junction contained 18 bases not matched to a gene. CDR3 length: 19 amino acids.

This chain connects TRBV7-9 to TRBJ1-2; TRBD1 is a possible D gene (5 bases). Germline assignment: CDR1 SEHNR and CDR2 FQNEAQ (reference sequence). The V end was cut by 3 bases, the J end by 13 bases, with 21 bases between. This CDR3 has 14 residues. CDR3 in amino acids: CASSFGAVPSSPTF. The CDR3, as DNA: TGTGCCAGCAGCTTTGGGGCAGTCCCGAGCTCCCCCACCTTC.

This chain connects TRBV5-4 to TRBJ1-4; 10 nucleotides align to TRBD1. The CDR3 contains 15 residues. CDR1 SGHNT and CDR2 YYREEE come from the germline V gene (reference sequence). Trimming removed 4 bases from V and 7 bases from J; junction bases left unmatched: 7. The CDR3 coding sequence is TGTGCCAGCAGCAAGACAGGGGGCTCCGGTGAAAAACTGTTTTTT. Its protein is CASSKTGGSGEKLFF.

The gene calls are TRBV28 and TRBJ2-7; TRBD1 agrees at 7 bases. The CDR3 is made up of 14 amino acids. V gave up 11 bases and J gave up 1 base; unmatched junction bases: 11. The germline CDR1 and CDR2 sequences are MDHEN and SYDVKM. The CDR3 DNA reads TGTGCCTGTAGATCGGGACAGAAATCCTACGAGCAGTACTTC. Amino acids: CACRSGQKSYEQYF. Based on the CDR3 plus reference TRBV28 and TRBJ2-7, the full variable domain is DVKVTQSSRYLVKRTGEKVFLECVQDMDHENMFWYRQDPGLGLRLIYFSYDVKMKEKGDIPEGYSVSREKKERFSLILESASTNQTSMYLCACRSGQKSYEQYFGPGTRLTVT.

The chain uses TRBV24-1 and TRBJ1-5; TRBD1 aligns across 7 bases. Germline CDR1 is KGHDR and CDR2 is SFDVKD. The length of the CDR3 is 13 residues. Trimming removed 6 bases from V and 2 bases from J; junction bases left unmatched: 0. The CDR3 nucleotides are TGTGCCACCAGTCAGGGGGGCAATCAGCCCCAGCATTTT. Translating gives CATSQGGNQPQHF.

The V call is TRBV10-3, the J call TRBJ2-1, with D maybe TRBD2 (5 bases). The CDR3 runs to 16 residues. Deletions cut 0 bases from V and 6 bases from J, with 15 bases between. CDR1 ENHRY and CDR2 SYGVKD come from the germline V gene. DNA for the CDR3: TGTGCCATCAGTGAGTCATCGACCGAGGGCGGCAATGAGCAGTTCTTC. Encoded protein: CAISESSTEGGNEQFF.

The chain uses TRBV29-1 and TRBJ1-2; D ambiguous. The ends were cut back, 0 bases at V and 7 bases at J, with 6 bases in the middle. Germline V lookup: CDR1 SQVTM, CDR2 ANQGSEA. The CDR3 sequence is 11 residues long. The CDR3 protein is CSVEEQSGYTF. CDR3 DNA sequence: TGCAGCGTTGAAGAACAGAGTGGCTACACCTTC.

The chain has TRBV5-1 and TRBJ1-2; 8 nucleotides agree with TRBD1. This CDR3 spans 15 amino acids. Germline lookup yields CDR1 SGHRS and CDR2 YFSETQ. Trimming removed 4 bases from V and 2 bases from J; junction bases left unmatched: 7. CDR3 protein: CASSNWTGTNYGYTF. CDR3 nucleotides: TGCGCCAGCAGCAACTGGACAGGGACGAACTATGGCTACACCTTC.

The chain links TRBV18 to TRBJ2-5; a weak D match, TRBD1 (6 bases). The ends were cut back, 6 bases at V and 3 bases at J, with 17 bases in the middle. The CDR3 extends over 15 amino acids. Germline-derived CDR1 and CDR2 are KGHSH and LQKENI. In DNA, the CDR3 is TGTGCCAGCTCGCTTCCGGGACATACGAAAGAGACCCAGTACTTC. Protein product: CASSLPGHTKETQYF.